A selection of T cell receptor beta chains follows, all from one sample in a study of T cell repertoires in cytomegalovirus infection. TCRdb independently ran MiXCR on the reads; one entry per CDR3 protein. Of 680,000 or so distinct CDR3 sequences in the sample, about 40% were seen once. Material for sequencing was PBMCs. These receptor sequences come from a human donor in good health (CMV status not recorded). Some clones in this sample may be carry-over from other donors' samples. CDR3s include the opening cysteine and the closing phenylalanine or tryptophan. The order of the fields is V gene, D gene, clone size, J gene, CDR3 DNA, CDR3 protein. The D gene is left open where the match is weak. Clone size is stated in some rows and not others, as once, few, many or a class when expanded.

TRBV7-3	TRBD2	-	TRBJ2-5	TGTGCCAGCAGCCCTGGGTCGGGGGGGCGAGAGACCCAGTACTTC	CASSPGSGGRETQYF
TRBV5-6	-	-	TRBJ1-2	TGTGCCAGCAGCCCAATCCGATGGAGCTATGGCTACACCTTC	CASSPIRWSYGYTF
TRBV7-3	-	few	TRBJ2-7	TGTGCCAGCAGCTTAAAGGTTGGCCTCCCCTACGAGCAGTACTTC	CASSLKVGLPYEQYF
TRBV5-1	TRBD1	-	TRBJ1-4	TGCGCCAGCAGCAGCGACAGGGCGAATGAAAAACTGTTTTTT	CASSSDRANEKLFF
TRBV28	-	-	TRBJ1-1	TGTGCCAGCAGTTTAGAAAGCCAAGCTTTCTTT	CASSLESQAFF
TRBV18	-	-	TRBJ2-6	TGTGCCAGCTCACCACTCCTATCTGGGGCCAACGTCCTGACTTTC	CASSPLLSGANVLTF
TRBV30	-	-	TRBJ1-5	TGTGCCTGGAGAGGGCCCGGAGGGTTGAATCAGCCCCAGCATTTT	CAWRGPGGLNQPQHF
TRBV24-1	-	-	TRBJ2-3	TGTGCCACCAGTGATATTGATAGGCCAAGCACAGATACGCAGTATTTT	CATSDIDRPSTDTQYF
TRBV5-5	TRBD2	-	TRBJ2-7	TGTGCCAGCAGCCGTAGCGGGAGGGCTTACGAGCAGTACTTC	CASSRSGRAYEQYF
TRBV7-8	-	many	TRBJ1-3	TGTGCCAGCAGCTTAGGGGTCGGCTCTGGAAACACCATATATTTT	CASSLGVGSGNTIYF
TRBV7-2	-	many	TRBJ2-7	TGTGCCAGCAGCTTACAGGTTTCCTACGAGCAGTACTTC	CASSLQVSYEQYF
TRBV19	-	-	TRBJ1-1	TGTGCCAGTAGTCCTTTGGGGCGGGGCACGAACACTGAAGCTTTCTTT	CASSPLGRGTNTEAFF
TRBV7-9	-	-	TRBJ2-1	TGTGCCAGCAGCTTAGTTAACTCGGGGTTCAATGAGCAGTTCTTC	CASSLVNSGFNEQFF
TRBV6-1	TRBD2	-	TRBJ2-3	TGTGCCAGCAGTCAACTAGCGGGGGTAACAGATACGCAGTATTTT	CASSQLAGVTDTQYF
TRBV6-5	-	-	TRBJ1-5	TGTTCCAGCAGGTTAACTTCGGGCAATCAGCCCCAGCATTTT	CSSRLTSGNQPQHF
TRBV28	TRBD2	-	TRBJ2-7	TGTGCCAGCAAGGGACTAGCGGGAGGAACCAAGCAGTACTTC	CASKGLAGGTKQYF
TRBV7-6	-	few	TRBJ2-7	TGTGCCAGCAGCTTAGGATCGGGGGTAGCGGAGCAGTACTTC	CASSLGSGVAEQYF
TRBV6-5	-	-	TRBJ1-5	TGTGCCAGCAGTGCGAACAGCCCCAATCAGCCCCAGCATTTT	CASSANSPNQPQHF
TRBV27	-	-	TRBJ2-7	TGTGCCAGCAGGTTTAATTTGGCGGGAGAGCAGTACTTC	CASRFNLAGEQYF
TRBV6-2/TRBV6-3	-	-	TRBJ2-2	TGTGCCAGCCGCCCCCCGGGAACCGGGGAGCTGTTTTTT	CASRPPGTGELFF
TRBV28	TRBD1	-	TRBJ2-1	TGTGCCAGCAGTTTCAGGGGGTTGGGTGAGCAGTTCTTC	CASSFRGLGEQFF
TRBV12-3/TRBV12-4	-	few	TRBJ1-2	TGTGCCAGCAGTTTAGCGCCTTCTGGGCAAATCTATGGCTACACCTTC	CASSLAPSGQIYGYTF
TRBV12-3/TRBV12-4	TRBD2	-	TRBJ2-3	TGTGCCAGCAGTTTTTCGACTAGCGAGACAGATACGCAGTATTTT	CASSFSTSETDTQYF
TRBV6-2/TRBV6-3	-	few	TRBJ1-1	TGTGCCAGCAGTACCGCCGGGACAACCAACACTGAAGCTTTCTTT	CASSTAGTTNTEAFF
TRBV7-2	-	few	TRBJ1-5	TGTGCCAGCAGCTTATCTACCTCGGACATTAGCAATCAGCCCCAGCATTTT	CASSLSTSDISNQPQHF
TRBV7-6	-	-	TRBJ2-2	TGTGCCAGCAGCCCGACAGTGGCCGGGGAGCTGTTTTTT	CASSPTVAGELFF
TRBV12-3/TRBV12-4	-	few	TRBJ2-5	TGTGCCAGCAGTGTAGGTGGGACAGAGACCCAGTACTTC	CASSVGGTETQYF
TRBV11-1	TRBD2	few	TRBJ2-5	TGTGCCAGCAGCTTAGTGACTAGCGTGGAGACCCAGTACTTC	CASSLVTSVETQYF
TRBV28	-	many	TRBJ2-6	TGTGCCAGCAGTTTACTTGGGTCTGGGGCCAACGTCCTGACTTTC	CASSLLGSGANVLTF
TRBV7-3	TRBD2	-	TRBJ2-1	TGTGCCAGCAGCTTAACTAGCGGGGGCTCAAGCTCCTACAATGAGCAGTTCTTC	CASSLTSGGSSSYNEQFF
TRBV15	-	-	TRBJ1-2	TGTGCCACCAGCAGTAAACGGTCTGAATATGGCTACACCTTC	CATSSKRSEYGYTF
TRBV20-1	-	-	TRBJ1-1	TGCAGTGCCCCGACCCTCATTTCTGAAGCTTTCTTT	CSAPTLISEAFF
TRBV18	-	-	TRBJ1-5	TGTGCCAGCTCACCGAATAGTCCTAGTTCAAATCAGCCCCAGCATTTT	CASSPNSPSSNQPQHF
TRBV5-5	TRBD1	-	TRBJ2-3	TGTGCCAGCAGCTCCGGACAGGGTATCACAGATACGCAGTATTTT	CASSSGQGITDTQYF
TRBV5-1	TRBD2	-	TRBJ2-7	TGCGCCAGCAGCTTGCAGCGGGAGAGCTACGAGCAGTACTTC	CASSLQRESYEQYF
TRBV2	TRBD2	-	TRBJ2-2	TGTGCCAGTCAAGGACTAGCGGCGAACACCGGGGAGCTGTTTTTT	CASQGLAANTGELFF
TRBV5-5	-	-	TRBJ2-1	TGTGCCAGCAGCTTGTATTCGGGGTACAATGAGCAGTTCTTC	CASSLYSGYNEQFF
TRBV29-1	-	-	TRBJ2-1	TGCAGCGTTGATTTTATGGGAGGATCGGGTGAGCAGTTCTTC	CSVDFMGGSGEQFF
TRBV2	-	-	TRBJ2-2	TGTGCCAGCAGTGGTTCCCGACCGGGGCTGTTTTTT	CASSGSRPGLFF
TRBV28	-	many	TRBJ2-7	TGTGCCAGCAGCCCGAACGATTACGAGCAGTACTTC	CASSPNDYEQYF
TRBV7-3	-	few	TRBJ2-5	TGTGCCAGCAGCCCCGGTGACACGGTTCAAGAGACCCAGTACTTC	CASSPGDTVQETQYF
TRBV29-1	TRBD1	once	TRBJ1-1	TGCAGCGTTGAAGATATTGCAGGGGGTAAGGCTGAAGCTTTCTTT	CSVEDIAGGKAEAFF
TRBV11-3	TRBD2	-	TRBJ2-2	TGTGCCAGCAGCTCCAAGCGGGGAGACACCGGGGAGCTGTTTTTT	CASSSKRGDTGELFF
TRBV5-6	TRBD2	few	TRBJ2-7	TGTGCCAGCAGCTTGGGGACTAGCGCGTGGTACGAGCAGTACTTC	CASSLGTSAWYEQYF
TRBV9	TRBD1	-	TRBJ1-1	TGTGCCAGCAGCGTGCACACTAAGACAGGGACGAACACTGAAGCTTTCTTT	CASSVHTKTGTNTEAFF
TRBV7-8	-	few	TRBJ2-3	TGTGCCAGCAGCGACCCAGAGGGATACCCAGATACGCAGTATTTT	CASSDPEGYPDTQYF
TRBV12-3/TRBV12-4	-	-	TRBJ2-1	TGTGCCAGCAGTCCCCGGGACTCCCTTCGAGAGCAGTTCTTC	CASSPRDSLREQFF
TRBV12-3/TRBV12-4	TRBD1	many	TRBJ1-6	TGTGCCAGCAGGCCGGACAGGGGTATGGACTCACCCCTCCACTTT	CASRPDRGMDSPLHF
TRBV10-3	TRBD1	-	TRBJ1-6	TGTGCCATCAGGACGGACAGGGGGAATAATTCACCCCTCCACTTT	CAIRTDRGNNSPLHF